A selection of T cell receptor beta chains follows, all from one sample in a study of CD8+ T cells in alopecia areata. Produced via immunoSEQ multiplex PCR; TCRdb's table is partial and in-frame only. This sample has about 170,000 clones, with around 64% found just once. The sequencing used CD8+ T cells sorted from blood, collected at week 0. These receptors originate from a human donor with alopecia areata. Each CDR3 is given with its conserved first and last residue. D genes are given only for firm matches. The size entry is marked missing in some rows and otherwise reads once, few, many or a size class.

TGTGCCAGTAGTATGGTGGACCAGAGCTCCTACGAGCAGTACTTC	CASSMVDQSSYEQYF	TRBV19	TRBJ2-7	few	.
TGTGCCAGCAGCTTGGCGCGTGGTGATGGCTATGGCTACACCTTC	CASSLARGDGYGYTF	TRBV5-6	TRBJ1-2	.	.
TGTGCCAGCAGTGAAGACAGGAGCTCCTACGAGCAGTACTTC	CASSEDRSSYEQYF	TRBV2	TRBJ2-7	.	.
TGTGCCAGCAGTCCGGGACAGGGGATTTACGAGCAGTACTTC	CASSPGQGIYEQYF	TRBV6-5	TRBJ2-7	.	TRBD1
TGCAGCGCAACAGGGGGAGGCGAGGAGACCCAGTACTTC	CSATGGGEETQYF	TRBV29-1	TRBJ2-5	few	TRBD1
TGTGCCAGCAAGACGACAGGGGTGGCTTACGAGCAGTACTTC	CASKTTGVAYEQYF	TRBV6-1	TRBJ2-7	.	TRBD1
TGTGCCATCAGTGGACTTACGGGCGGAGACTTCAACTATGGCTACACCTTC	CAISGLTGGDFNYGYTF	TRBV10-3	TRBJ1-2	.	.
TGTGCCAGCAATAGCCGGGGGGATACGCAGTATTTT	CASNSRGDTQYF	TRBV5-6	TRBJ2-3	.	.
TGTGCCAGCAGTTACTCTCCTAGCCGCACCGGGGAGACCCAGTACTTC	CASSYSPSRTGETQYF	TRBV6-5	TRBJ2-5	once	.
TGCGCCAGCAGCCATTCGACCACAGGGAGGACTGAAGCTTTCTTT	CASSHSTTGRTEAFF	TRBV4-1	TRBJ1-1	.	.
TGCGCCAGCAGCCCAGCATCAACTAGCGGGGGGAGCCCCTACAATGAGCAGTTCTTC	CASSPASTSGGSPYNEQFF	TRBV4-1	TRBJ2-1	.	TRBD2
TGTGCCAGCAGTCCTATTGGGGGCGATGCCTACGAGCAGTACTTC	CASSPIGGDAYEQYF	TRBV27	TRBJ2-7	.	.
TGTGCCAGCACCTTCGGAGGTGAAGCTTTCTTT	CASTFGGEAFF	TRBV25-1	TRBJ1-1	.	.
TGTGCCTGGAGTCACCTTCGGGACAGCCCCTACGAGCAGTACTTC	CAWSHLRDSPYEQYF	TRBV30	TRBJ2-7	.	TRBD1
TGCGCCAGCAGCCAAGGAGGGGCAGGTCCAGCTTTCTTT	CASSQGGAGPAFF	TRBV4-1	TRBJ1-1	.	.
TGCGCCAGCAGCCCTGGTATTAGCGGGGGCACCGATTTTAGTGGCGAGCAGTACTTC	CASSPGISGGTDFSGEQYF	TRBV5-1	TRBJ2-7	.	TRBD2
TGTGCCAGCAGTTTGAGGGAAAACACCGGGGAGCTGTTTTTT	CASSLRENTGELFF	TRBV27	TRBJ2-2	once	.
TGTGCCTGGAGTATGGCCATCGGATCCTACGAGCAGTACTTC	CAWSMAIGSYEQYF	TRBV30	TRBJ2-7	.	.
TGTGCCAGCAGCTTACGCCTAGCGGGGGACAATGAGCAGTTCTTC	CASSLRLAGDNEQFF	TRBV7-6	TRBJ2-1	few	TRBD2
TGTGCCTGGGACAGGGACACGAACTATGGCTACACCTTC	CAWDRDTNYGYTF	TRBV30	TRBJ1-2	few	TRBD1
TGTGCCAGCTCACCGACAGGTGACAATGAGCAGTTCTTC	CASSPTGDNEQFF	TRBV18	TRBJ2-1	.	.
TGCAGCGTTGTCTCTGGTAAAGAGACCCAGTACTTC	CSVVSGKETQYF	TRBV29-1	TRBJ2-5	.	.
TGTGCCAGTTGGACAGGGAGCGACTATGGCTACACCTTC	CASWTGSDYGYTF	TRBV25-1	TRBJ1-2	.	TRBD1
TGTGCCAGCAGACAGGTTAGCAATCAGCCCCAGCATTTT	CASRQVSNQPQHF	TRBV27	TRBJ1-5	.	.
TGTGCCAGCAGCATAAGAAGCTCCTACAATGAGCAGTTCTTC	CASSIRSSYNEQFF	TRBV13	TRBJ2-1	.	.
TGTGCCTGGAGTAGAACAGCGAAGGCCTATGGCTACACCTTC	CAWSRTAKAYGYTF	TRBV30	TRBJ1-2	.	.
TGTGCCTGGAGTGTACTCGAGGTAGCGCAAGAGACCCAGTACTTC	CAWSVLEVAQETQYF	TRBV30	TRBJ2-5	.	.
TGTGCCAGTAGTATTAGAGGTTACGGGGAGCTGTTTTTT	CASSIRGYGELFF	TRBV19	TRBJ2-2	few	.
TGTGCTAGTGGTGAATCTAGCGGGGGAGGCACAGATACGCAGTATTTT	CASGESSGGGTDTQYF	TRBV12-5	TRBJ2-3	few	TRBD2
TGCGCCAGCAGCCATCAGAGTCAGGGATCGCGGGAGCAGTACTTC	CASSHQSQGSREQYF	TRBV4-1	TRBJ2-7	.	.
TGTGCCAGCAGCTCGGAAAGCTACGAGCAGTACTTC	CASSSESYEQYF	TRBV5-6	TRBJ2-7	few	.
TGTGCCTGGAGTGATGGCGCGGGGGGGCTCTGGGAGCAGTTCTTC	CAWSDGAGGLWEQFF	TRBV30	TRBJ2-1	once	TRBD2
TGTGCCAGCAGTGTCGGGGGTGAGCAGTTCTTC	CASSVGGEQFF	TRBV25-1	TRBJ2-1	.	.
TGCAGCGTTGGGAGCAGGGGGCCCTACGAGCAGTACTTC	CSVGSRGPYEQYF	TRBV29-1	TRBJ2-7	.	TRBD1
TGTGCCAGCAGCTCGATAATAGAGACCCAGTACTTC	CASSSIIETQYF	TRBV11-2	TRBJ2-5	.	.
TGTGCCAGCAGTTACGACAGGGCCCCCCTACAAAATCCAGCCCAGCATTTT	CASSYDRAPLQNPAQHF	TRBV6-9	TRBJ1-5	.	TRBD1
TGTGCCAGCAGCTTAACGGGGGGCTACGAGCAGTACTTC	CASSLTGGYEQYF	TRBV7-2	TRBJ2-7	.	TRBD2
TGTGCCTGGGGTTCAGGGGGTTCGCAAGAGACCCAGTACTTC	CAWGSGGSQETQYF	TRBV30	TRBJ2-5	.	TRBD1
TGTGCCAGCAGCCTTAACCGTGCCCTTTCTGTTGAAGCTTTCTTT	CASSLNRALSVEAFF	TRBV7-8	TRBJ1-1	once	.
TGCGCCAGCAGCTCCGACAGCGCGAACACCGGGGAGCTGTTTTTT	CASSSDSANTGELFF	TRBV5-1	TRBJ2-2	.	.
TGTGCCAGCAGCCAAGCCATTGATTACGAGCAGTACTTC	CASSQAIDYEQYF	TRBV7-9	TRBJ2-7	few	.
TGTGCCAGCAGCTTAACCGGGGGGCCTGGCGAGCAGTACTTC	CASSLTGGPGEQYF	TRBV7-2	TRBJ2-7	few	.
TGTGCCAGCAGCAAAGGGACGGCTAGCAATCAGCCCCAGCATTTT	CASSKGTASNQPQHF	TRBV6-5	TRBJ1-5	.	.
TGTGCCAGCAGCCAAGATCGATGGGGGGGGACTGAAGCTTTCTTT	CASSQDRWGGTEAFF	TRBV4-2	TRBJ1-1	.	.
TGCGCCAGCAGCTTTCCCCGAACACCATCAGGGGAAAGTAGCTATGGCTACACCTTC	CASSFPRTPSGESSYGYTF	TRBV5-1	TRBJ1-2	.	.
TGTGCCAGCAGCTTATTGCGGGGGGGCCTTCATGAGCAGTTCTTC	CASSLLRGGLHEQFF	TRBV7-2	TRBJ2-1	.	TRBD2
TGTGCCAGCAGCGATAACTATGGCTACACCTTC	CASSDNYGYTF	TRBV7-9	TRBJ1-2	.	.
TGTGCCAGCACGGACCGCACAGATACGCAGTATTTT	CASTDRTDTQYF	TRBV27	TRBJ2-3	.	.
TGTGCTAGCAGCAAAGGGACAGGGGAGCGCGAGCAGTACTTC	CASSKGTGEREQYF	TRBV7-7	TRBJ2-7	.	TRBD1
TGTGCCAGCAGCCCGGGGGGGCCTGCAGATACGCAGTATTTT	CASSPGGPADTQYF	TRBV7-8	TRBJ2-3	many	TRBD2
TGTGCCACCAGCAGAGTTGAACTTTCCTATGGCTACACCTTC	CATSRVELSYGYTF	TRBV15	TRBJ1-2	.	.
TGTGCCACCAGGGCCAGGGGGGCTAATGAAAAACTGTTTTTT	CATRARGANEKLFF	TRBV15	TRBJ1-4	.	TRBD1
TGCGCCAGCAGCCAAGATGAGTGGAAGGGCGGCCGATACACCTTC	CASSQDEWKGGRYTF	TRBV4-1	TRBJ1-2	.	.
TGCGCCAGCAGCTGGGACAGGGGGCCTGGCTACACCTTC	CASSWDRGPGYTF	TRBV5-1	TRBJ1-2	.	TRBD1
TGTGCCAGCAGCCCCCAGGACGGCCTCTACGAGCAGTACTTC	CASSPQDGLYEQYF	TRBV7-9	TRBJ2-7	few	.
TGTGCCAGCAGTTACTTGCGGACAGGGGGCACGGGGGAGCTGTTTTTT	CASSYLRTGGTGELFF	TRBV6-6	TRBJ2-2	.	TRBD1
TGTGCCAGCAGCCTGACTAGCGGGGTCCCCGCAGATACGCAGTATTTT	CASSLTSGVPADTQYF	TRBV7-9	TRBJ2-3	.	TRBD2
TGCAGCGTTGAGGGTGGAGGAGAAGAAACCTCCTACGAGCAGTACTTC	CSVEGGGEETSYEQYF	TRBV29-1	TRBJ2-7	few	.